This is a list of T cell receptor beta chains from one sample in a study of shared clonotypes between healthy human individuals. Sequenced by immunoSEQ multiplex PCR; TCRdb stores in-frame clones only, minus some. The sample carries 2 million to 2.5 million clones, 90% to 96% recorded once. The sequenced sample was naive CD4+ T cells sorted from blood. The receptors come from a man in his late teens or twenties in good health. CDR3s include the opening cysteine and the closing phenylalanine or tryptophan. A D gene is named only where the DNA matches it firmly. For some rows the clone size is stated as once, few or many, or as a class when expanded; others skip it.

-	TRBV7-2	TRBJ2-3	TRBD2	TGTGCCAGCAGCCCCAAGTCGGCCGGACTAGCGGGGCGCACAGATACGCAGTATTTT	CASSPKSAGLAGRTDTQYF
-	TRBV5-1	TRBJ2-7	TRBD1	TGCGCCAGCAGCTTGTTTGGGGACAGTAACGAGCAGTACTTC	CASSLFGDSNEQYF
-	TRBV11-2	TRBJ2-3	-	TGTGCCAGCAGCTTAGGAGGCCCCCTCTACACGGATACGCAGTATTTT	CASSLGGPLYTDTQYF
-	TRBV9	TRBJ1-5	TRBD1	TGTGCCAGCAGCTTTCCTCGGCGGGTATACAGGGGGCTTTTTGGCAATCAGCCCCAGCATTTT	CASSFPRRVYRGLFGNQPQHF
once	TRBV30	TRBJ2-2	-	TGTGCCTGGAGTGTACCCGGGAGAGGCACCGGGGAGCTGTTTTTT	CAWSVPGRGTGELFF
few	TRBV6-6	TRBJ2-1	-	TGTGCCAGCAGTCCGCAGTCTAACAATGAGCAGTTCTTC	CASSPQSNNEQFF
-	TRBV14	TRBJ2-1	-	TGTGCCAGCAGCCATCGGACCCTAGCGAACAATGAGCAGTTCTTC	CASSHRTLANNEQFF
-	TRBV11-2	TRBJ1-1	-	TGTGCCAGCAGCTTCGCCCCCGGACCGGAGATGGGAGCTTTCTTT	CASSFAPGPEMGAFF
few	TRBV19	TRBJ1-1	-	TGTGCCAGTAGTCCTCGGGGGAGCACTGAAGCTTTCTTT	CASSPRGSTEAFF
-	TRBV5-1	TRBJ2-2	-	TGCGCCAGCAGCCCAGAGGGGCTAGCTTACACCGGGGAGCTGTTTTTT	CASSPEGLAYTGELFF
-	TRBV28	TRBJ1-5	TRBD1	TGTGCCAGCAGTTCAGGGGGGGGCCTACTTCAGCCCCAGCATTTT	CASSSGGGLLQPQHF
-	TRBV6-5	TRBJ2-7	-	TGTGCCAGCAGGGCTAGTAGGGGGGCCTACGAGCAGTACTTC	CASRASRGAYEQYF
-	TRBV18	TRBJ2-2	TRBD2	TGTGCCAGCTCACCAATAGGACTAGCGGGAGTCGGCGGGGAGCTGTTTTTT	CASSPIGLAGVGGELFF
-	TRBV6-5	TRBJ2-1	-	TGTGCCAGCGCCCGGGGGTCTTCCTACAATGAGCAGTTCTTC	CASARGSSYNEQFF
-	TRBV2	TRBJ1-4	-	TGTGCCAGAAGGGGCGTCGAAACTAATGAAAAACTGTTTTTT	CARRGVETNEKLFF
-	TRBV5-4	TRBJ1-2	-	TGTGCCAGCAGCCGGCGGGGAGAGGGTGGCTACACCTTC	CASSRRGEGGYTF
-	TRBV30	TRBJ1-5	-	TGTGCCTGGAGTGTGAGGCGTTTGGGCAATCAGCCCCAGCATTTT	CAWSVRRLGNQPQHF
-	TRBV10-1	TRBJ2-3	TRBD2	TGCGCCAGCGCAGCGGGAGGGCGAGATACGCAGTATTTT	CASAAGGRDTQYF
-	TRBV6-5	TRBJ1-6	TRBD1	TGTGCCAGCAGTTATGGGACAGCCGCTAATTCACCCCTCCACTTT	CASSYGTAANSPLHF
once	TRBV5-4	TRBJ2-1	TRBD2	TGTGCCAGCAGCCAGAGCGGGAGGAACTACAATGAGCAGTTCTTC	CASSQSGRNYNEQFF
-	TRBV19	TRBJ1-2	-	TGTGCCAGTAGTATCCAGGCATTCTATGGCTACACCTTC	CASSIQAFYGYTF
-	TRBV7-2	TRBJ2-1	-	TGTGCCAGCAGCTTAGTAGCGGACTTTTACAATGAGCAGTTCTTC	CASSLVADFYNEQFF
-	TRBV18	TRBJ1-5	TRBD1	TGTGCCAGCTCTCCCGGGGACAGGACCTTCAATCAGCCCCAGCATTTT	CASSPGDRTFNQPQHF
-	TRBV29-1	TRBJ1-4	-	TGCAGCGTTGAATACAGGGATAATGAAAAACTGTTTTTT	CSVEYRDNEKLFF
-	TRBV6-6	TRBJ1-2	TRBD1	TGTGCCAGCAGGATACAGGGGGCCACGGTCTATGGCTACACCTTC	CASRIQGATVYGYTF
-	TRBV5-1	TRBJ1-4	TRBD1	TGCGCCAGCAGCTTGGCCGGCTGGACAGGAGAAAAACTGTTTTTT	CASSLAGWTGEKLFF
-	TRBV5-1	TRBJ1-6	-	TGCGCCAGCAGCTTGGGGTATCCAGGGGAGAATTCACCCCTCCACTTT	CASSLGYPGENSPLHF
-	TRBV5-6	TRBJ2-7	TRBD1	TGTGCCAGCAGCTTGGGGGGACAGAGCCTTCCCTACGAGCAGTACTTC	CASSLGGQSLPYEQYF
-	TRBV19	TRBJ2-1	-	TGTGCCAGTAGAGCCCTCGACGGAACCCATGAGCAGTTCTTC	CASRALDGTHEQFF
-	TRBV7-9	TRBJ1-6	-	TGTGCCAGCAGCTCATTCCCGACAGAATTCTCCTATAATTCACCCCTCCACTTT	CASSSFPTEFSYNSPLHF
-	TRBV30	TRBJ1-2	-	TGTGCCTGGAGTTCTCCCCCGTCGGGTAACTATGGCTACACCTTC	CAWSSPPSGNYGYTF
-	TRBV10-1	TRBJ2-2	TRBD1	TGCGCCAGCAGCTCCGGGACAGGGATCATCACCGGGGAGCTGTTTTTT	CASSSGTGIITGELFF
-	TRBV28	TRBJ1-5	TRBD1	TGTGCCAGCAGTTCCCCGACAGGGCCGCTCAATCAGCCCCAGCATTTT	CASSSPTGPLNQPQHF
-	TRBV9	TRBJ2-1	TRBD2	TGTGCCAGCAGCGTAACAGCGGGAGCCTACAATGAGCAGTTCTTC	CASSVTAGAYNEQFF
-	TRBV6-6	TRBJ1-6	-	TGTGCCAGCAGTTATGCGGGGACACCCCTCCACTTT	CASSYAGTPLHF
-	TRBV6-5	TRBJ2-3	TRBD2	TGTGCCAGCAGGCGAGGAGCGGGGGTGGGAGATACGCAGTATTTT	CASRRGAGVGDTQYF
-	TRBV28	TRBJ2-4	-	TGTGCCAGCAGCGACGTGGGGCAGACCGGGCACTTC	CASSDVGQTGHF
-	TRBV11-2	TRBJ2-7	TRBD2	TGTGCCAGCAGCCACTCCCAGCGGGGGGGCCGTTCTAGTTTCGACGAGCAGTACTTC	CASSHSQRGGRSSFDEQYF
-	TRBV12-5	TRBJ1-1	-	TGTGCTAGTGGTGAATGGGGCACTGAAGCTTTCTTT	CASGEWGTEAFF
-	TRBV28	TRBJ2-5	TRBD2	TGTGCCAGCAGTAGTAGCGGGGGGCTATCAGAGACCCAGTACTTC	CASSSSGGLSETQYF
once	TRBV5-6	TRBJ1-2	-	TGTGCCAGCAGGGACTGGGTCGGGGGGAGCTATGGCTACACCTTC	CASRDWVGGSYGYTF
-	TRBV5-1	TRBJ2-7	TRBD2	TGCGCCAGCAAAGTGGGTTCTAGCGGCTCCTACGAGCAGTACTTC	CASKVGSSGSYEQYF
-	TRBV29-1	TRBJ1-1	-	TGCAGCGTTTTAGGGAAGAACACTGAAGCTTTCTTT	CSVLGKNTEAFF
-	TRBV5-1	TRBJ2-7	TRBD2	TGCGCCAGCAGCTTGGCGGGGGGTCGCTACGAGCAGTACTTC	CASSLAGGRYEQYF
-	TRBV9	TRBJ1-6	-	TGTGCCAGCAGTCCCCAGGGTGGTTCACCCCTCCACTTT	CASSPQGGSPLHF
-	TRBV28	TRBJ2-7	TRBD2	TGTGCCAGCAGTCCGCCCCCACTAGCGGGTATCCCTCAGTACTTC	CASSPPPLAGIPQYF
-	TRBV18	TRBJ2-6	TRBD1	TGTGCCAGCTCCCCGGGACAGGGGGCGTACGGGGCCAACGTCCTGACTTTC	CASSPGQGAYGANVLTF
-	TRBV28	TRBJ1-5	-	TGTGCCAGCAGTTTGGGGGCAGGGACGAATCAGCCCCAGCATTTT	CASSLGAGTNQPQHF
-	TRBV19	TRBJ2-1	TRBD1	TGTGCCAGTAGTAAAAGGACAGGGAGCTCCTACAATGAGCAGTTCTTC	CASSKRTGSSYNEQFF
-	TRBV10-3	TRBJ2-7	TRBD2	TGTGCCATCAGTGGGGGCCCGACTAGCGGACGATACGAGCAGTACTTC	CAISGGPTSGRYEQYF
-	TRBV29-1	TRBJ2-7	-	TGCAGCGTTGAAGAAGGGATCCACCCCTACGAGCAGTACTTC	CSVEEGIHPYEQYF